This TCR beta chain derives from a study of blood T cell repertoires in COVID-19. At the level of the study: The United States, Italy and Spain supplied acute and convalescent COVID-19 samples. T cells, B-cell-depleted T cells, or PBMCs provided the cDNA or gDNA that served as material.

Germline CDR1 SEHNR, CDR2 FQNEAQ (reference sequence). V lost 5 bases and J lost 4, with 5 bases in between. This CDR3 region has 11 residues. As processed by the authors: Researchers report that nucleated cell counts were estimated from reference gene primer amplification. Only in-frame clones appear in the TCRdb table, and some are missing; sequencing was by immunoSEQ multiplex PCR. That table gives V, J and clone size, and the DNA gave D and trimming. The data hold hundreds of thousands of clones, with 83% observed a single time. Patients in Seattle were enrolled during active infection, then followed longitudinally.

Specimen: peripheral blood. The origin of this receptor is a woman in her 30s with COVID-19, enrolled during active disease. V gene TRBV7-9 combines with J gene TRBJ1-1, with a possible D match to TRBD1 (5 bases). This CDR3 is CASSTGTEAFF. The CDR3 coding sequence is TGTGCCAGCAGCACAGGCACTGAAGCTTTCTTT.